These T cell receptor beta chains were read from a single sample in a study of CD8 T cells in ankylosing spondylitis. TCRdb itself ran the 5' RACE reads through MiXCR, one entry per CDR3 protein. The table records hundreds of thousands of distinct CDR3 sequences, approximately 20% of them present only once. The sequencing input was blood, either unsorted or a sorted T cell fraction (not recorded which). The receptors here all came from a male donor with ankylosing spondylitis or in good health (not recorded which). The CDR3 runs from the conserved cysteine through the conserved F or W. Fields, in order: CDR3 length, clone size, D gene, J gene, V gene, CDR3 DNA, CDR3 protein. D genes are given only for firm matches. Rows may omit the clone size; those that give it use once, few, many or a size class.

>17|.|.|TRBJ2-5|TRBV6-5
TGTGCCAGCAGTTACTCCAATTATGGCCAGGGCGGGATAGGCCAGTACTTC
CASSYSNYGQGGIGQYF
>15|.|TRBD1|TRBJ2-7|TRBV27
TGTGCCAGCAGTCCCCTGGACAGGGGAACCTACGAGCAGTACTTC
CASSPLDRGTYEQYF
>17|few|TRBD2|TRBJ2-3|TRBV27
TGTGCCAGCAGTTTAGGTCACAGCGGGGGAAGCACAGATACGCAGTATTTT
CASSLGHSGGSTDTQYF
>14|few|.|TRBJ2-7|TRBV6-1
TGTGCCAGCAGTCCCTGGACATGGGGCTACGAGCAGTACTTC
CASSPWTWGYEQYF
>12|few|TRBD2|TRBJ2-1|TRBV12-3/TRBV12-4
TGTGCCAGCAGGCGACTAGCGGGCGGGCCGTTCTTC
CASRRLAGGPFF
>15|few|.|TRBJ2-5|TRBV4-1
TGCGCCAGCAGCCAAGAGGGCAGGGACCAAGAGACCCAGTACTTC
CASSQEGRDQETQYF
>18|.|TRBD2|TRBJ2-3|TRBV6-5
TGTGCCAGCAGTTTAGTTCCCGTGGAGCGGGGTCGCACAGATACGCAGTATTTT
CASSLVPVERGRTDTQYF
>17|.|.|TRBJ2-1|TRBV19
TGTGCCAGTAGCCCCCCGCGGGGGACAACGCCCTATAATGAGCAGTTCTTC
CASSPPRGTTPYNEQFF
>12|few|.|TRBJ2-5|TRBV10-2
TGCGCCAGAGGCGGAGGGGACGAGACCCAGTACTTC
CARGGGDETQYF
>14|few|.|TRBJ2-3|TRBV20-1
TGCAGTGCTAGAGAGGGGACGGGCACAGATACGCAGTATTTT
CSAREGTGTDTQYF
>16|few|TRBD2|TRBJ2-1|TRBV12-3/TRBV12-4
TGTGCCAGCAGTCCTAGCGGGGGGAAGTCCTACAATGAGCAGTTCTTC
CASSPSGGKSYNEQFF
>16|.|TRBD1|TRBJ2-7|TRBV6-2/TRBV6-3
TGTGCCAGCAGTTCCCTATGGGACAGCCTACCGTACGAGCAGTACTTC
CASSSLWDSLPYEQYF
>16|.|.|TRBJ2-7|TRBV12-3/TRBV12-4
TGTGCCAGCAGTCCGGCCGGGAACCCACGGTGGGGAGAGCAGTACTTC
CASSPAGNPRWGEQYF
>17|.|.|TRBJ2-2|TRBV2
TGTGCCAGCAGTCGAGCCCCGGGAACAGTTGACACCGGGGAGCTGTTTTTT
CASSRAPGTVDTGELFF
>15|.|.|TRBJ2-3|TRBV4-1
TGCGCCAGCGGCCCCGAGGATCGCAGCACAGATACGCAGTATTTT
CASGPEDRSTDTQYF
>13|many|.|TRBJ2-7|TRBV27
TGTGCCACTTTACGCCCAGGGTCCTACGAGCAGTACTTC
CATLRPGSYEQYF
>15|.|.|TRBJ1-1|TRBV20-1
TGCAGTGCTAGAGTTGATCGGAGGGTGACCACTGAAGCTTTCTTT
CSARVDRRVTTEAFF
>16|once|.|TRBJ2-3|TRBV5-5
TGTGCCAGCAGCCCCCGGGGCGCCGAATCCCCCGATACGCAGTATTTT
CASSPRGAESPDTQYF
>21|.|TRBD2|TRBJ2-1|TRBV4-2
TGTGCCAGCAGCCAAGAAGACGGATCCAGTACAGGTAGCGGGGGGGCCGGTGAGCAGTTCTTC
CASSQEDGSSTGSGGAGEQFF
>13|.|.|TRBJ2-1|TRBV2
TGTGCCAGCAGTGGGGATCCTGGCATTGAGCAGTTCTTC
CASSGDPGIEQFF
>13|many|.|TRBJ1-1|TRBV12-3/TRBV12-4
TGTGCCAGCAGTTTGAGCCTGAACACTGAAGCTTTCTTT
CASSLSLNTEAFF
>15|few|.|TRBJ2-5|TRBV12-3/TRBV12-4
TGTGCCAGCAGTCCAGACGACACCTTTCAAGAGACCCAGTACTTC
CASSPDDTFQETQYF
>16|.|.|TRBJ2-5|TRBV12-3/TRBV12-4
TGTGCCAGCAGTTCCCTTCGTCTGGGGGACGGAGAGACCCAGTACTTC
CASSSLRLGDGETQYF
>18|.|TRBD2|TRBJ2-2|TRBV2
TGTACCATCAGTAATAGCGGGGGGCCGTTCGCGAACACCGGGGAGCTGTTTTTT
CTISNSGGPFANTGELFF
>14|few|TRBD1|TRBJ2-1|TRBV6-5
TGTGCCAGCAGTTACGGACAGGGTATCGATGAGCAGTTCTTC
CASSYGQGIDEQFF
>14|.|.|TRBJ2-1|TRBV3-1
TGTGCCAGCAGCCAAGATGGGATAGTCGGTGAGCAGTTCTTC
CASSQDGIVGEQFF
>16|few|TRBD2|TRBJ2-3|TRBV7-2
TGTGCCAGCAGCTTAGCTTCGGGGGGGCCCCCAGATACGCAGTATTTT
CASSLASGGPPDTQYF
>14|.|TRBD2|TRBJ2-7|TRBV7-9
TGTGCCAGCAGCGCCGGGACTAGCTTCCACGAGCAGTACTTC
CASSAGTSFHEQYF
>14|.|.|TRBJ2-3|TRBV6-1
TGTGCCAGCAGTGAAGCGGGGACGGCAGATACGCAGTATTTT
CASSEAGTADTQYF
>15|few|.|TRBJ2-2|TRBV21-1
TGTGCCAGCAGCAAAGTAGGCAGATTGGCCGGGGAGCTGTTTTTT
CASSKVGRLAGELFF
>17|few|.|TRBJ2-2|TRBV12-3/TRBV12-4
TGTGCCAGCAGTGCGACGGACTACCTGCCGAACACCGGGGAGCTGTTTTTT
CASSATDYLPNTGELFF
>14|.|TRBD1|TRBJ2-1|TRBV3-1
TGTGCCAGCAGCCCGGGACAGCGATACAATGAGCAGTTCTTC
CASSPGQRYNEQFF
>15|.|.|TRBJ2-1|TRBV2
TGTGCCAGCAGTGAAGTCGGTTCCTCCTACAATGAGCAGTTCTTC
CASSEVGSSYNEQFF
>13|.|.|TRBJ2-6|TRBV29-1
TGCAGCGTCTTCCCGGAAGGGGCCAACGTCCTGACTTTC
CSVFPEGANVLTF
>15|.|.|TRBJ2-1|TRBV7-3
TGTGCCAGCAGCTTATATGGGACCTCATACAATGAGCAGTTCTTC
CASSLYGTSYNEQFF
>14|.|.|TRBJ2-5|TRBV29-1
TGCAGCGCCTCGGACTGGCGGGGTGGTGAGACCCAGTACTTC
CSASDWRGGETQYF
>13|few|TRBD1|TRBJ2-7|TRBV29-1
TGCAGCGTTCCCGGGACAGAGTCCTACGAGCAGTACTTC
CSVPGTESYEQYF
>15|.|TRBD1|TRBJ2-7|TRBV10-3
TGTGCCATCAGTGACCGACCGGGACAGACCTACGAGCAGTACTTC
CAISDRPGQTYEQYF
>13|.|.|TRBJ2-7|TRBV12-3/TRBV12-4
TGTGCCAGCAGCCCCGGGACCACCTACGCGCAGTACTTC
CASSPGTTYAQYF
>13|.|TRBD2|TRBJ2-5|TRBV28
TGTGCCAGCAGTGCGACCGGGGGGGAGACCCAGTACTTC
CASSATGGETQYF
>13|few|.|TRBJ1-6|TRBV30
TGTGCCTGGAGTCGGCAGGGCGGTTCACCCCTCCACTTT
CAWSRQGGSPLHF
>15|.|.|TRBJ2-3|TRBV6-5
TGTGCCAGCACTTCCCATCCGGGGGAATTAGATACGCAGTATTTT
CASTSHPGELDTQYF
>14|.|TRBD1|TRBJ2-1|TRBV29-1
TGCAGCGTTGAACCCCGGGACAGGGACAATGAGCAGTTCTTC
CSVEPRDRDNEQFF
>12|few|.|TRBJ2-3|TRBV12-3/TRBV12-4
TGTGCCAGCAGTTCTTGGCGAGATACGCAGTATTTT
CASSSWRDTQYF
>16|.|.|TRBJ1-3|TRBV21-1
TGTGCCAGCAGCAAAGTAGGACACCTCTCTGGAAACACCATATATTTT
CASSKVGHLSGNTIYF
>16|.|TRBD2|TRBJ2-3|TRBV27
TGTGCCAGCAGTGCTCTCGTCGGGGGGGCGACAGATACGCAGTATTTT
CASSALVGGATDTQYF
>14|.|TRBD1|TRBJ1-3|TRBV12-3/TRBV12-4
TGTGCCAGCAGTATCTACAGGGGCAGGAACACCATATATTTT
CASSIYRGRNTIYF
>14|.|.|TRBJ2-3|TRBV12-3/TRBV12-4
TGTGCCAGCAGCCTAGATGACACCACAGATACGCAGTATTTT
CASSLDDTTDTQYF
>14|.|.|TRBJ2-5|TRBV12-3/TRBV12-4
TGTGCCAGCACCGCGGTAGGGATGAGGGAGACCCAGTACTTC
CASTAVGMRETQYF
>15|.|TRBD2|TRBJ2-1|TRBV6-1
TGTGCCAGCAGCCGACTAGCGGGGGGGCGGAATGAGCAGTTCTTC
CASSRLAGGRNEQFF
>13|few|.|TRBJ2-1|TRBV7-3
TGTGCCAGCAGCTTAGGTCCCAGGGATGAGCAGTTCTTC
CASSLGPRDEQFF
>17|few|.|TRBJ2-7|TRBV27
TGTGCCAGCAGTCCTCGACCAACCTTACAGGGTCTAAACGAGCAGTACTTC
CASSPRPTLQGLNEQYF
>13|.|.|TRBJ2-7|TRBV5-1
TGCGCCAGCAGCCCGGGCGAGGGGCGCGAGCAGTACTTC
CASSPGEGREQYF
>15|once|TRBD2|TRBJ2-1|TRBV4-1
TGCGCCAGCAGCCACGGGCGGGGGGGGCTCAATGAGCAGTTCTTC
CASSHGRGGLNEQFF
>16|few|.|TRBJ2-1|TRBV21-1
TGTGCCAGCAGCAGTAGACTAGCGGGACCCTACAATGAGCAGTTCTTC
CASSSRLAGPYNEQFF